The rows below give T cell receptor beta chains drawn from one sample of a study of blood T cell repertoires in COVID-19. The protocol was immunoSEQ multiplex PCR, while the TCRdb copy is restricted to in-frame clones and leaves out a portion. The sample comprises 100,000 or so clones, roughly 80% of which are singletons, and 20% to 25% rests with the top ten. The sequencing sample was made of peripheral blood. The receptor set was obtained from a human donor in a cohort sampled during active COVID-19. The CDR3 runs from the conserved cysteine through the conserved F or W. A D gene is named only where the DNA matches it firmly. Clone size, where shown, is once, few, many, or a class for clones that have expanded.

>-|TRBJ2-7|TRBV6-5|TRBD2
CASSYSAGGEGEQYF
TGTGCCAGCAGTTACTCTGCGGGAGGGGAGGGTGAGCAGTACTTC
>few|TRBJ2-7|TRBV27|TRBD1
CASSRTGVREQYF
TGTGCCAGCAGCCGAACAGGGGTTAGGGAGCAGTACTTC
>-|TRBJ1-2|TRBV25-1|-
CASSGLGSGLVYGYTF
TGTGCCAGCAGTGGGCTCGGGAGCGGCTTAGTCTATGGCTACACCTTC
>few|TRBJ1-2|TRBV4-1|-
CASSQDNGGEVSYTF
TGCGCCAGCAGCCAAGACAATGGGGGGGAGGTCAGCTACACCTTC
>once|TRBJ1-5|TRBV6-5|TRBD1
CAIARDRGSQPQHF
TGTGCTATCGCCCGGGACAGGGGGAGTCAGCCCCAGCATTTT
>-|TRBJ2-1|TRBV20-1|-
CSASGGLVGPGGNEQFF
TGCAGTGCTAGTGGAGGGTTGGTAGGTCCCGGGGGCAATGAGCAGTTCTTC
>few|TRBJ1-5|TRBV2|-
CASKGYSNQPQHF
TGTGCCAGCAAGGGGTATAGCAATCAGCCCCAGCATTTT
>-|TRBJ2-7|TRBV28|TRBD1
CASWDRRSYEQYF
TGTGCCAGCTGGGACAGACGCTCCTACGAGCAGTACTTC
>few|TRBJ2-7|TRBV5-8|-
CASRSGPRNEQYF
TGTGCCAGCAGAAGCGGACCGCGCAACGAGCAGTACTTC
>-|TRBJ1-2|TRBV6-5|-
CASSYRDGDYGYTF
TGTGCCAGCAGTTACCGAGACGGGGACTATGGCTACACCTTC
>-|TRBJ2-2|TRBV18|TRBD1
CASSPPATGGTGELFF
TGTGCCAGCTCACCACCGGCGACAGGGGGGACCGGGGAGCTGTTTTTT
>-|TRBJ1-2|TRBV9|-
CASSVPGNYGYTF
TGTGCCAGCAGCGTACCGGGAAACTATGGCTACACCTTC
>-|TRBJ1-6|TRBV18|-
CASSRGQNNSPLHF
TGTGCCAGCTCGCGCGGACAGAACAATTCACCCCTCCACTTT
>-|TRBJ1-1|TRBV6-2/TRBV6-3|TRBD1
CASSHHRGRDTEAFF
TGTGCCAGCAGTCACCACAGGGGGCGCGACACTGAAGCTTTCTTT
>-|TRBJ2-5|TRBV27|-
CASSLRFQETQYF
TGTGCCAGCAGTTTACGTTTCCAAGAGACCCAGTACTTC
>-|TRBJ2-7|TRBV2|TRBD2
CASTQGTSGSEQYF
TGTGCCAGCACCCAAGGGACTAGCGGGAGCGAGCAGTACTTC
>-|TRBJ2-2|TRBV19|-
CASSIGRWDTGELFF
TGTGCCAGTAGTATAGGCAGGTGGGACACCGGGGAGCTGTTTTTT
>-|TRBJ1-3|TRBV6-2/TRBV6-3|-
CASSSAGYTIYF
TGTGCCAGCAGCTCGGCGGGTTACACCATATATTTT
>many|TRBJ2-7|TRBV2|TRBD2
CASRERGGTRYEQYF
TGTGCCAGCAGAGAGCGGGGGGGGACGAGGTACGAGCAGTACTTC
>once|TRBJ2-6|TRBV4-1|-
CASSQDIPSGSGANVLTF
TGCGCCAGCAGCCAAGATATCCCTTCGGGCTCTGGGGCCAACGTCCTGACTTTC
>-|TRBJ1-2|TRBV9|-
CASSANQGYGYTF
TGTGCCAGCAGCGCCAATCAGGGCTATGGCTACACCTTC
>-|TRBJ1-1|TRBV7-2|-
CASSLTRDTREAFF
TGTGCCAGCAGCTTAACCCGGGACACCAGAGAAGCTTTCTTT
>-|TRBJ2-2|TRBV5-6|-
CASSSLRVGGGELFF
TGTGCCAGCAGCTCACTCCGAGTGGGAGGCGGGGAGCTGTTTTTT